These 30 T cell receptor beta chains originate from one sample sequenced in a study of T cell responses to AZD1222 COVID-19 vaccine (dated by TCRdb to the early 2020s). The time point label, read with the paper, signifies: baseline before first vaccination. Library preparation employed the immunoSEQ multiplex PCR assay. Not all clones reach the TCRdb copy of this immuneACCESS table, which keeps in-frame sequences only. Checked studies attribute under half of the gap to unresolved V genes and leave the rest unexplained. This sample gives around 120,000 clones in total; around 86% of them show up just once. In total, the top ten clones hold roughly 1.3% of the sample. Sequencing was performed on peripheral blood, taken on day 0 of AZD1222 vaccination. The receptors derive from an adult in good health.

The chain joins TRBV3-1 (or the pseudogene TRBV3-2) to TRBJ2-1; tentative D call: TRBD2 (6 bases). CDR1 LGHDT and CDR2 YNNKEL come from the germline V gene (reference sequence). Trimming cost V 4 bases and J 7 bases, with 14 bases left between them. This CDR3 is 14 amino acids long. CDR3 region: CASSLTWRGNEQFF. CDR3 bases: TGTGCCAGCAGCCTAACGTGGCGGGGAAATGAGCAGTTCTTC.

CDR3: CASSDGRTEAFF. CDR3 nucleotide sequence: TGTGCCAGCAGTGACGGGAGGACTGAAGCTTTCTTT. V usage is TRBV2 and J usage is TRBJ1-1; D is undetermined. CDR1 is SNHLY, CDR2 FYNNEI, per germline. The V and J ends lost 3 bases and 5 bases respectively, with 7 bases between them. CDR3 length: 12 residues.

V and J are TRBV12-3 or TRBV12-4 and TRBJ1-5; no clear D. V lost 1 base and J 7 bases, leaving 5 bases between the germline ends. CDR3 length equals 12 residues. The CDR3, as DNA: TGTGCCAGCAGTTTAGTTGGGCAGCCCCAGCATTTT. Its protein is CASSLVGQPQHF.

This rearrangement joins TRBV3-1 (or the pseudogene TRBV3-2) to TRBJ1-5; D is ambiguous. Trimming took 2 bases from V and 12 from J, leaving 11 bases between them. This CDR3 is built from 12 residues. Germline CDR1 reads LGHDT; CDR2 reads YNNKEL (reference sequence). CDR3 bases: TGTGCCAGCAGCCAATTCTACCGGTTCCAGCATTTT. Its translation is CASSQFYRFQHF.

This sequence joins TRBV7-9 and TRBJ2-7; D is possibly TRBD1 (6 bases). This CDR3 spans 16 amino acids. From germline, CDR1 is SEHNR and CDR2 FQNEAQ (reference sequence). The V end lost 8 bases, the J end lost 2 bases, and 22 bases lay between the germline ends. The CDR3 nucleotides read TGTGCCAGCGCGACTGGGGGACGGGACAAGACCTACGAGCAGTACTTC. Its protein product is CASATGGRDKTYEQYF.

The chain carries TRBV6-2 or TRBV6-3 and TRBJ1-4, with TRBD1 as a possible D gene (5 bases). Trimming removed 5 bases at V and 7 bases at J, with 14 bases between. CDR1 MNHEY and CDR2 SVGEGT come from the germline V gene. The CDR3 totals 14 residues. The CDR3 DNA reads TGTGCCAGCAGTCGGACGGAAAGGGGTGAAAAACTGTTTTTT. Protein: CASSRTERGEKLFF.

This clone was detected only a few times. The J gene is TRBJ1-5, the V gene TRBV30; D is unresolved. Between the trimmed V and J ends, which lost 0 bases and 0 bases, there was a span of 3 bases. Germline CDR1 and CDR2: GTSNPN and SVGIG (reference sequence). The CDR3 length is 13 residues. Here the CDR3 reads CAWSVVSNQPQHF. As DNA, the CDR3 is TGTGCCTGGAGTGTGGTTAGCAATCAGCCCCAGCATTTT.

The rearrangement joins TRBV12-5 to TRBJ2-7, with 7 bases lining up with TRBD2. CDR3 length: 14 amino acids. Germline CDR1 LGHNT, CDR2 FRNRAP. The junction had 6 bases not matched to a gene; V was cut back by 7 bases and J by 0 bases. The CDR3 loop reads CASAPAGPSYEQYF. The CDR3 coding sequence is TGTGCTAGTGCCCCAGCGGGGCCCTCCTACGAGCAGTACTTC.

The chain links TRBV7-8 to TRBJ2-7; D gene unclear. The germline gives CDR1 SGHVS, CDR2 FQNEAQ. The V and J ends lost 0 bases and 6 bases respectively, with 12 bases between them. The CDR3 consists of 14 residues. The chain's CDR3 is CASSLAPWTGEQYF. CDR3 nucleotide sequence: TGTGCCAGCAGCTTAGCTCCGTGGACGGGCGAGCAGTACTTC.

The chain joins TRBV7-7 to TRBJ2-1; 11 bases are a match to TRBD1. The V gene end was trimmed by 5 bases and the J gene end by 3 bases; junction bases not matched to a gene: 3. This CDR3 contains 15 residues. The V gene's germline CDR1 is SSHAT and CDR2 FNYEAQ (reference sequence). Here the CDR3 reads CASSPGTGGYNEQFF. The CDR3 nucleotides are TGTGCCAGCAGCCCTGGGACAGGGGGCTACAATGAGCAGTTCTTC.

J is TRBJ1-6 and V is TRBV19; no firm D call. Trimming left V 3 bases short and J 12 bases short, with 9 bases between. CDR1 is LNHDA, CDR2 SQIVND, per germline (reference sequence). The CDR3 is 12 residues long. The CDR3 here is CASSIREGPLHF. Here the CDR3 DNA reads TGTGCCAGTAGTATCCGGGAAGGACCCCTCCACTTT.

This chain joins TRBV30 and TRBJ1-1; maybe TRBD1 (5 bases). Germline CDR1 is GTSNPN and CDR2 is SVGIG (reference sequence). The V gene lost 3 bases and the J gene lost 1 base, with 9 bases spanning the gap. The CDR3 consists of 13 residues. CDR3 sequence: CAWRETGNTEAFF. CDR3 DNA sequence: TGTGCCTGGAGAGAAACAGGGAACACTGAAGCTTTCTTT.

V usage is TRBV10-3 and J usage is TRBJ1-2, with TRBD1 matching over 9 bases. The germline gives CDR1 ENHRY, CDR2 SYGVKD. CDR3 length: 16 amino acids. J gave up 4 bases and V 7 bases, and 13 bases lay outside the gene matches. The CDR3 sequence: CAITPGTGTGSYGYTF. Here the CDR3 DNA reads TGTGCCATCACTCCCGGGACAGGGACGGGCAGCTATGGCTACACCTTC.

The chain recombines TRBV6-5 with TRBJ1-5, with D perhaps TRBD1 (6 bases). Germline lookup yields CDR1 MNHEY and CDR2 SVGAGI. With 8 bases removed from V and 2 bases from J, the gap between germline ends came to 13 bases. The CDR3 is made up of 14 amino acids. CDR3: CASGYRVGNQPQHF. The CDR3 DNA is TGTGCCAGCGGATACAGGGTGGGCAATCAGCCCCAGCATTTT.

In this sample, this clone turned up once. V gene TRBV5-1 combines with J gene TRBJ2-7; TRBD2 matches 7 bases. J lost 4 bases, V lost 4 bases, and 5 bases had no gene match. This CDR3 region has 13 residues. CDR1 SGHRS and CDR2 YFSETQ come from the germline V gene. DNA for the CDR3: TGCGCCAGCAGCCCCAGGGAGGGATACGAGCAGTACTTC. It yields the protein CASSPREGYEQYF.

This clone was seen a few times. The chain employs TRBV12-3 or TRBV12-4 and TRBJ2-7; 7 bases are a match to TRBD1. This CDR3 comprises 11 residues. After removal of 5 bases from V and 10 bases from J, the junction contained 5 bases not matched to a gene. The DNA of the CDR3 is TGTGCCAGCAGTCCGGGGACAGTACAGTACTTC. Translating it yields CASSPGTVQYF.

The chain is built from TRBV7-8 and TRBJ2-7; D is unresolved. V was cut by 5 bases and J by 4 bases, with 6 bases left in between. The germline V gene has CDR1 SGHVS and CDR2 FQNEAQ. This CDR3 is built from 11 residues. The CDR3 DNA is TGTGCCAGCAGCCTTTCATACGAGCAGTACTTC. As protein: CASSLSYEQYF.

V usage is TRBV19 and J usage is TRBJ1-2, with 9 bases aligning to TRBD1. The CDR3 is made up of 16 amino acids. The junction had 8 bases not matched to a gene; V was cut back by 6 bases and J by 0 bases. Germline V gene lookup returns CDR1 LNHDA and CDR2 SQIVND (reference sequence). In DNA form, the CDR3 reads TGTGCCAGTAGGTACGCCGGGACAGGGACTAACTATGGCTACACCTTC. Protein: CASRYAGTGTNYGYTF.

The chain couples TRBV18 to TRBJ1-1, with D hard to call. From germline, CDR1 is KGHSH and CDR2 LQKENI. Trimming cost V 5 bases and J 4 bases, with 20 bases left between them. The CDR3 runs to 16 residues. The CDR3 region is CASSSDPPVALTEAFF. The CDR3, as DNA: TGTGCCAGCTCATCTGATCCCCCAGTTGCTCTCACTGAAGCTTTCTTT.

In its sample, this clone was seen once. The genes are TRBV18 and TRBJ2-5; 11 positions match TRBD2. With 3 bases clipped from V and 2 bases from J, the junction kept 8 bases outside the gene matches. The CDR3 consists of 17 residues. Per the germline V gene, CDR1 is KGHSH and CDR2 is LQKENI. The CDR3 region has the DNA TGTGCCAGCTCACCCCTAAAGACTAGCGGGGTTCAAGAGACCCAGTACTTC. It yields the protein CASSPLKTSGVQETQYF.

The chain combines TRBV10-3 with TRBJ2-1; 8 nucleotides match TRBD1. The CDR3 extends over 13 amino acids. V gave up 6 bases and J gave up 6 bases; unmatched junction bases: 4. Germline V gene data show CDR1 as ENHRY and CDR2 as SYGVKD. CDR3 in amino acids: CAISTDRGNEQFF. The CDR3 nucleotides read TGTGCCATCAGCACCGACAGGGGCAATGAGCAGTTCTTC.

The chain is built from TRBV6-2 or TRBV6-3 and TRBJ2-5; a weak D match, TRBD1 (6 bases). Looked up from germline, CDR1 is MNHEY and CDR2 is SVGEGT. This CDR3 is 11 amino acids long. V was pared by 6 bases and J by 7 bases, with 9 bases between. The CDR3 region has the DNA TGTGCCAGCAGCCAAGGGGGGACCCAGTACTTC. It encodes CASSQGGTQYF.

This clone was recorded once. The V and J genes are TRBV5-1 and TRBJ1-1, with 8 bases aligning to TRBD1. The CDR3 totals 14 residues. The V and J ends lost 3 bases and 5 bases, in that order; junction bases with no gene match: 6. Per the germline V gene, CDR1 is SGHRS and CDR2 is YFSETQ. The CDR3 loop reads CASSSQGAETEAFF. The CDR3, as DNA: TGCGCCAGCAGCTCGCAGGGGGCCGAGACTGAAGCTTTCTTT.

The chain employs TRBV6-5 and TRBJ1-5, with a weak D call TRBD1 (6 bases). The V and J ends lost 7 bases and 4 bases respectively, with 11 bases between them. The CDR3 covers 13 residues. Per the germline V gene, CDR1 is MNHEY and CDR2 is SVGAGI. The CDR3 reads CASTAGVNQPQHF. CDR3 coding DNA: TGTGCCAGCACTGCAGGGGTAAATCAGCCCCAGCATTTT.

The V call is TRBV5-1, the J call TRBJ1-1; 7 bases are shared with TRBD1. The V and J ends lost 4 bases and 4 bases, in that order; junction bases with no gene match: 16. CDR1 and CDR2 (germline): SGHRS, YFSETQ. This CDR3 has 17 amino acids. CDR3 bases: TGCGCCAGCAGCCCGGGACAGATTACCTCAGAAGTCACTGAAGCTTTCTTT. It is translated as CASSPGQITSEVTEAFF.

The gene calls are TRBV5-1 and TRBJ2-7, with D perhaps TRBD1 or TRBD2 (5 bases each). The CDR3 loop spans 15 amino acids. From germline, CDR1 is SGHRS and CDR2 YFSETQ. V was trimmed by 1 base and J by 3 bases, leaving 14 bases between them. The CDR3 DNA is TGCGCCAGCAGCTTGACCTCCGGGGCCTACTACGAGCAGTACTTC. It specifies CASSLTSGAYYEQYF.

The CDR3 nucleotides read TGCGCCAGCAGCCATACCGCGGGGAGGCCCCAGCATTTT. Its translation is CASSHTAGRPQHF. This chain connects TRBV4-3 to TRBJ1-5; no firm D call. The V end was cut by 3 bases, the J end by 9 bases, with 12 bases between. Germline V CDR1 and CDR2: LGHNA, YSLEER. This CDR3 spans 13 amino acids.

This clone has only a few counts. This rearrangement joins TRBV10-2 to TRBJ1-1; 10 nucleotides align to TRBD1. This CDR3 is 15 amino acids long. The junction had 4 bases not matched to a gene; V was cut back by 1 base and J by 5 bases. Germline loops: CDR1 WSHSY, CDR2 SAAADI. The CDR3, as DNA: TGCGCCAGCAGTGAGTTAAGGACAGGGGGTACTGAAGCTTTCTTT. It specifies CASSELRTGGTEAFF.

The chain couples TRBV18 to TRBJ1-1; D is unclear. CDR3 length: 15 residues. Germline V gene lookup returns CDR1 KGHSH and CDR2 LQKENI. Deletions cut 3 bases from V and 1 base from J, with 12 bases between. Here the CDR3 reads CASSPRRTENTEAFF. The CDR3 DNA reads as TGTGCCAGCTCACCCCGTCGTACAGAGAACACTGAAGCTTTCTTT.

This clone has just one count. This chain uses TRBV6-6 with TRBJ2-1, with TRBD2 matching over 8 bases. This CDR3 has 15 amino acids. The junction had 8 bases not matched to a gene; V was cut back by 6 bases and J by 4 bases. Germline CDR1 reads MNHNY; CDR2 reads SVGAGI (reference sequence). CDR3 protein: CASSSLAGSYNEQFF. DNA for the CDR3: TGTGCCAGCAGCTCCCTAGCGGGTTCATACAATGAGCAGTTCTTC.